These 28 T cell receptor beta chains originate from one sample sequenced in a study of T-cell reconstitution after alpha-beta-depleted transplantation in children. As it was prepared, the TCRbeta library received unique molecular identifiers. TCRdb processed the PCR reads anew with MiXCR; each CDR3 protein has one entry. Of over 200,000 distinct CDR3 sequences detected, under 9.5% appear once; the ten largest clones hold 6.2%. Here the sequenced sample was PBMCs from the stem cell graft donor, taken from the stem cell graft. The receptors here all came from a human donor who donated a stem cell graft to a child with acute lymphoblastic leukemia.

This clonotype showed up just a few times. The gene calls are TRBV6-5 and TRBJ2-2; 10 bases map to TRBD1. CDR1 is MNHEY, CDR2 SVGAGI, per germline. The junction had 6 bases not matched to a gene; V was cut back by 4 bases and J by 7 bases. The CDR3 extends over 15 amino acids. CDR3 protein: CASSSGTGEIGELFF. The CDR3 DNA sequence: TGTGCCAGCAGTTCCGGGACAGGGGAGATCGGGGAGCTGTTTTTT.

This clonotype was seen a few times. V and J are TRBV11-2 and TRBJ1-6; unclear D gene. Trimming stripped 8 bases from V and 8 bases from J, with 13 bases between. Germline V gene data show CDR1 as SGHAT and CDR2 as FQNNGV. The CDR3 runs 13 residues. The CDR3 loop is CASGVLSDSPLHF. CDR3 DNA: TGTGCCAGCGGGGTGTTGTCTGATTCACCCCTCCACTTT.

The genes are TRBV6-1 and TRBJ2-1; D gene ambiguous. CDR3 length: 17 amino acids. Deletions cut 4 bases from V and 3 bases from J, with 19 bases between. Germline CDR1 is MNHNS and CDR2 is SASEGT. CDR3 sequence: CASSGGWGLNYYNEQFF. As DNA, the CDR3 is TGTGCCAGCAGTGGGGGTTGGGGTCTTAATTACTACAATGAGCAGTTCTTC.

This clonotype was counted a few times. V gene TRBV29-1 combines with J gene TRBJ2-3; 7 bases are shared with TRBD2. This CDR3 has 14 amino acids. Germline V gene sequence: CDR1 SQVTM, CDR2 ANQGSEA. The trim removed 6 bases at V and 5 bases at J, leaving 11 bases unmatched. Here the CDR3 DNA reads TGCAGCGTGGGACTAAGATTCCCCCAAGATACGCAGTATTTT. Its protein product is CSVGLRFPQDTQYF.

The table lists this clonotype with a few counts. The chain couples TRBV20-1 to TRBJ2-7; 10 bases align to TRBD1. The ends lost 6 bases at V and 1 base at J; junction bases unmatched: 6. The length of the CDR3 is 14 residues. Germline CDR1 reads DFQATT; CDR2 reads SNEGSKA (reference sequence). The CDR3 nucleotides are TGCAGTGCCCCGGGACAGGGGATATCCTACGAGCAGTACTTC. The encoded protein is CSAPGQGISYEQYF.

This clonotype was seen repeatedly, ten times or more. The rearrangement uses TRBV5-1 and TRBJ2-5; D ambiguous. V was pared by 4 bases and J by 1 base, with 8 bases between. CDR3 size: 13 residues. The germline V gene has CDR1 SGHRS and CDR2 YFSETQ. The DNA of the CDR3 is TGCGCCAGCAGCAGCCGGGCCCAAGAGACCCAGTACTTC. Amino acids: CASSSRAQETQYF. The full variable domain, with the rest looked up from reference TRBV5-1 and TRBJ2-5, is KAGVTQTPRYLIKTRGQQVTLSCSPISGHRSVSWYQQTPGQGLQFLFEYFSETQRNKGNFPGRFSGRQFSNSRSEMNVSTLELGDSALYLCASSSRAQETQYFGPGTRLLVL.

This clonotype was seen repeatedly, ten times or more. The gene calls are TRBV10-3 and TRBJ2-1; a possible D gene is TRBD2 (5 bases). The CDR3 has 11 residues. Germline values: CDR1 ENHRY, CDR2 SYGVKD. V was pared by 7 bases and J by 7 bases, with 8 bases between. The CDR3 reads CAINWRNEQFF. CDR3 nucleotides: TGTGCCATCAATTGGAGGAATGAGCAGTTCTTC.

This clonotype occurred a few times. Here the CDR3 DNA reads TGCGCCAGCAGCCACAATGGGGACAGTGAAGCTTTCTTT. The encoded protein is CASSHNGDSEAFF. The chain carries TRBV5-1 and TRBJ1-1; 7 bases map to TRBD1. V lost 4 bases and J lost 7; bases outside the gene matches: 7. CDR1 and CDR2 (germline): SGHRS, YFSETQ. This CDR3 region has 13 residues.

This clonotype appeared many times. V and J are TRBV13 and TRBJ2-3; no clear D gene. V was pared by 5 bases and J by 2 bases, with 5 bases between. Germline V gives CDR1 PRHDT, CDR2 FYEKMQ (reference sequence). The CDR3 loop spans 12 amino acids. The CDR3 here is CASSQNTDTQYF. CDR3 DNA sequence: TGTGCCAGCAGCCAAAACACAGATACGCAGTATTTT.

In this sample, this clonotype turned up many times. The chain links TRBV10-3 to TRBJ1-2; D not certain. Looked up from germline, CDR1 is ENHRY and CDR2 is SYGVKD. The V end lost 0 bases, the J end lost 2 bases, and 7 bases lay between the germline ends. The CDR3 is 14 amino acids. CDR3 nucleotide sequence: TGTGCCATCAGTGAGTCGAGGCTAAACTATGGCTACACCTTC. Its translation: CAISESRLNYGYTF.

This clonotype occurred many times. The chain joins TRBV20-1 to TRBJ2-5; no clear D. Germline CDR1 DFQATT, CDR2 SNEGSKA (reference sequence). This CDR3 contains 10 residues. V was pared by 7 bases and J by 3 bases, with 6 bases between. Here the CDR3 DNA reads TGCAGTGTCCAGGAAGAGACCCAGTACTTC. Translation gives CSVQEETQYF.

This clonotype has ten or more counts. The CDR3 here is CASSQDGQGRDTQYF. The CDR3 region has the DNA TGTGCCAGCAGCCAAGATGGGCAGGGTCGGGATACGCAGTATTTT. The chain employs TRBV4-2 and TRBJ2-3; D is possibly TRBD1 (5 bases). Trimming took 0 bases from V and 6 from J, leaving 13 bases between them. The CDR3 totals 15 residues. Germline V gene data show CDR1 as LGHNA and CDR2 as YNFKEQ.

This clonotype has at least ten counts. As DNA, the CDR3 is TGCGCCAGCAGCCAAGCCCCCGGGGGCTCCTACAATGAGCAGTTCTTC. Protein: CASSQAPGGSYNEQFF. V gene TRBV5-1 combines with J gene TRBJ2-1, with a weak D call TRBD2 (6 bases). CDR1 and CDR2 from the germline V gene are SGHRS and YFSETQ. Trimming left V 4 bases short and J 0 bases short, with 14 bases between. The CDR3 contains 16 residues.

V usage is TRBV5-1 and J usage is TRBJ1-1, with unresolved D. Per the germline V gene, CDR1 is SGHRS and CDR2 is YFSETQ. The V end was cut by 2 bases, the J end by 0 bases, with 11 bases between. The CDR3 is 15 amino acids. In nucleotides, the CDR3 is TGCGCCAGCAGCTTTTCCATCAGTTTGAACACTGAAGCTTTCTTT. It yields the protein CASSFSISLNTEAFF.

This clonotype was seen at least ten times. The chain is built from TRBV20-1 and TRBJ2-7; tentative D call: TRBD1 (6 bases). V lost 2 bases to trimming and J lost 5 bases, with 25 bases between them. CDR1 DFQATT and CDR2 SNEGSKA come from the germline V gene (reference sequence). The CDR3 covers 17 residues. The CDR3 coding sequence is TGCAGTGCTAGATCCTCCTCAAGGGGGTCGGTTGAGCACGAGCAGTACTTC. Encoded protein: CSARSSSRGSVEHEQYF.

This clonotype was observed many times. The V and J genes are TRBV20-1 and TRBJ2-5; D might be TRBD1 (5 bases). V shed 3 bases and J shed 5 bases, with 13 bases lying between them. In germline, CDR1 is DFQATT, CDR2 SNEGSKA (reference sequence). The CDR3 loop spans 13 amino acids. The DNA of the CDR3 is TGCAGTGCTAGTCAGGGTTTCTCGGAGACCCAGTACTTC. It translates to CSASQGFSETQYF.

The V call is TRBV10-3, the J call TRBJ2-7; tentatively, D is TRBD2 (5 bases). With 6 bases removed from V and 0 bases from J, the gap between germline ends came to 18 bases. The CDR3 has 16 amino acids. The V gene's germline CDR1 is ENHRY and CDR2 SYGVKD. The CDR3 spells CAIRDKDGGNSYEQYF. CDR3 bases: TGTGCCATCAGGGATAAGGACGGAGGTAACTCCTACGAGCAGTACTTC.

The chain joins TRBV11-3 to TRBJ2-7; 7 bases are shared with TRBD1. CDR1 and CDR2 from the germline V gene are SGHNT and YENEEA. Unmatched junction bases numbered 11, after V lost 5 bases and J lost 7 bases. The CDR3 runs 14 residues. CDR3 sequence reads: CASSPDGTAKEQYF. CDR3 DNA: TGTGCCAGCAGCCCTGACGGGACAGCCAAAGAGCAGTACTTC.

The rearrangement joins TRBV18 to TRBJ1-1; perhaps TRBD1 as D (5 bases). Germline CDR1 KGHSH, CDR2 LQKENI. The CDR3 covers 15 residues. V was trimmed by 4 bases and J by 2 bases, leaving 14 bases between them. CDR3 bases: TGTGCCAGCTCACATAGACAGACAACAAACACTGAAGCTTTCTTT. This translates into CASSHRQTTNTEAFF.

The genes are TRBV4-2 and TRBJ2-1, with TRBD2 matching 16 bases. CDR1 is LGHNA and CDR2 is YNFKEQ in the germline V gene. Germline trimming cut 0 bases from V and 0 bases from J; bases unmatched to any gene: 14. The CDR3 contains 23 residues. The CDR3 protein is CASSQENHPGLAGGKRSYNEQFF. The CDR3 coding sequence is TGTGCCAGCAGCCAAGAAAACCACCCGGGACTAGCGGGGGGGAAACGCTCCTACAATGAGCAGTTCTTC.

This clonotype was seen only a few times. The V gene is TRBV6-1, the J gene TRBJ2-3; the D is unclear. Trimming removed 7 bases from V and 2 bases from J, with 13 bases in between. Germline V gene sequence: CDR1 MNHNS, CDR2 SASEGT. This CDR3 contains 14 residues. The CDR3 nucleotides read TGTGCCAGCACACCCAGCAGCCTCACAGATACGCAGTATTTT. Its protein is CASTPSSLTDTQYF.

This clonotype occurred a few times. The chain joins TRBV5-1 to TRBJ2-4; possible D gene TRBD1, 6 bases. This CDR3 is 13 amino acids long. The germline V and J ends were trimmed by 5 bases and 8 bases, with 14 bases remaining between them. The germline CDR1 and CDR2 sequences are SGHRS and YFSETQ. Here the CDR3 reads CASSGQGNDIQYF. CDR3 DNA sequence: TGCGCCAGCAGTGGGCAGGGGAATGACATTCAGTACTTC.

V gene TRBV30 combines with J gene TRBJ2-3; no reliable D call. The CDR3 covers 10 residues. The V end was cut by 0 bases, the J end by 8 bases, with 3 bases between. CDR1 and CDR2 (germline): GTSNPN, SVGIG (reference sequence). The CDR3 sequence is CAWSVGTQYF. Written as DNA, the CDR3 is TGTGCCTGGAGTGTAGGTACGCAGTATTTT.

This clonotype was found a few times. The chain has TRBV7-9 and TRBJ1-6, with a tentative D call TRBD1 (6 bases). The CDR3 length is 15 residues. Germline loops: CDR1 SEHNR, CDR2 FQNEAQ (reference sequence). Trimming cost V 5 bases and J 5 bases, with 13 bases left between them. CDR3 in DNA: TGTGCCAGCAGCGCTGGGGGACATAATAATTCACCCCTCCACTTT. It encodes CASSAGGHNNSPLHF. The whole variable domain, remainder taken from reference TRBV7-9 and TRBJ1-6, is DTGVSQNPRHKITKRGQNVTFRCDPISEHNRLYWYRQTLGQGPEFLTYFQNEAQLEKSRLLSDRFSAERPKGSFSTLEIQRTEQGDSAMYLCASSAGGHNNSPLHFGNGTRLTVT.

This clonotype was picked up a small number of times. V and J are TRBV11-1 and TRBJ2-2, with TRBD2 matching over 11 bases. Trimming at V came to 2 bases and at J to 2 bases, leaving 7 bases not matched to a gene. Germline CDR1 is SGHAT and CDR2 is FQDESV (reference sequence). The CDR3 spans 18 residues. CDR3 sequence: CASSLMASGGPNTGELFF. The CDR3 DNA reads TGTGCCAGCAGCTTAATGGCTAGCGGGGGGCCTAACACCGGGGAGCTGTTTTTT.

Ten or more counts support this clonotype. The chain uses TRBV6-2 or TRBV6-3 and TRBJ2-1, with unresolved D. Germline lookup yields CDR1 MNHEY and CDR2 SVGEGT. With 4 bases removed from V and 5 bases from J, the gap between germline ends came to 15 bases. This CDR3 contains 15 residues. The CDR3 DNA sequence: TGTGCCAGCAGTTCAATTATTGCCGCTCACAATGAGCAGTTCTTC. Its translation is CASSSIIAAHNEQFF.

In its sample, this clonotype was seen many times. CDR3 loop: CASSSGQEGARAFF. The CDR3 coding sequence is TGTGCCAGCAGTTCTGGACAGGAAGGGGCTCGAGCTTTCTTT. The chain joins TRBV6-5 to TRBJ1-1, with TRBD1 matching over 7 bases. The CDR3 covers 14 residues. Germline lookup yields CDR1 MNHEY and CDR2 SVGAGI. V dropped 4 bases and J dropped 10; count of bases not matched to a gene: 12.

Many counts were recorded for this clonotype. This rearrangement joins TRBV7-2 to TRBJ2-7; D not resolved. The CDR3 is 15 residues long. V lost 1 base, J lost 2 bases, and 12 bases lay in between. In germline, CDR1 is SGHTA, CDR2 FQGNSA. CDR3 DNA: TGTGCCAGCAGCTTAGGTTGGGTTGTGGCCTACGAGCAGTACTTC. Protein: CASSLGWVVAYEQYF.